This paragraph reports one TCR beta chain. Its antigen remains unidentified. No base quality information exists; no much larger clone differs at one position. The sample belongs to a study of T cell repertoires in cytomegalovirus infection (dated by TCRdb to about 2019). Regarding the complete study: Because public TCR beta signatures pointed to carriage of CMV infection together with the matching HLA type, the HLA type of each donor mattered for the analysis.

The CDR3 runs 15 residues from the cysteine to the phenylalanine. Of all the DNA, just the CDR3 is kept, 45 bases in frame from base 1. Reading the germline V gene (reference sequence) gives CDR1 GTSNPN and CDR2 SVGIG. The junction carries 16 bases between V and J, which are trimmed by 5 bases and 3 bases respectively. Data came from an Illumina HiSeq 1500. TCRdb trimmed the raw reads at Q25, called clones with MiXCR and kept productive beta chains. Identical CDR3 proteins give one entry, which carries the most common genes and DNA. A total of around 450,000 distinct CDR3 sequences appear in this sample, 11% of them only once. About a tenth of the sample is taken by the ten largest. Overall study results and their limits: Carriers of CMV infection plus the relevant HLA type were discriminated by the cumulative frequency of public TCR beta family members in the study cohort and in an independent 352-donor cohort. In the ex vivo response, HLA-C-restricted CMV-specific TCR beta clonotypes were dominant, and in two of eight donors the single most frequent clonotype came from this HLA-C-restricted group.

The chain was built from TRBV30 and TRBJ2-2; a tentative D call is TRBD1 (7 bases match). This TCR derives from a human donor in good health (CMV status not recorded). Some clones in this sample may be carry-over from other donors' samples. What was sequenced was PBMCs. The nucleotide sequence is given as TGTGCCTGGGGCGGAGGGGGCGGGTACACCGGGGAGCTGTTTTTT. It codes for CAWGGGGGYTGELFF.